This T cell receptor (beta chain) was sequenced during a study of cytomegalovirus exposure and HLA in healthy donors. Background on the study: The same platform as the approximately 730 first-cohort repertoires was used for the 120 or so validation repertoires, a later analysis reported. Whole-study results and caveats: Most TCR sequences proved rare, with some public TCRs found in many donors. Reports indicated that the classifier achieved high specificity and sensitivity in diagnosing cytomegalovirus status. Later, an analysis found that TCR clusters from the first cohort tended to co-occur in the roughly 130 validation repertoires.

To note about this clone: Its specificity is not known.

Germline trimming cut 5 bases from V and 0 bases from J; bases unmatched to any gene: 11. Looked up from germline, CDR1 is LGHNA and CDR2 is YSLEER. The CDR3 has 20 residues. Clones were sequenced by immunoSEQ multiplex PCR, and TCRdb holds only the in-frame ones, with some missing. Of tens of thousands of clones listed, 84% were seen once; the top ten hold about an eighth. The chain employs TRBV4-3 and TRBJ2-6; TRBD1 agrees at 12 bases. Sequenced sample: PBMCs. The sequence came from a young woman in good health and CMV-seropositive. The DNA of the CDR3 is TGCGCCAGCAGCTTACTCATTCCGGGACAGGGGGCCTCTGGGGCCAACGTCCTGACTTTC. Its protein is CASSLLIPGQGASGANVLTF.